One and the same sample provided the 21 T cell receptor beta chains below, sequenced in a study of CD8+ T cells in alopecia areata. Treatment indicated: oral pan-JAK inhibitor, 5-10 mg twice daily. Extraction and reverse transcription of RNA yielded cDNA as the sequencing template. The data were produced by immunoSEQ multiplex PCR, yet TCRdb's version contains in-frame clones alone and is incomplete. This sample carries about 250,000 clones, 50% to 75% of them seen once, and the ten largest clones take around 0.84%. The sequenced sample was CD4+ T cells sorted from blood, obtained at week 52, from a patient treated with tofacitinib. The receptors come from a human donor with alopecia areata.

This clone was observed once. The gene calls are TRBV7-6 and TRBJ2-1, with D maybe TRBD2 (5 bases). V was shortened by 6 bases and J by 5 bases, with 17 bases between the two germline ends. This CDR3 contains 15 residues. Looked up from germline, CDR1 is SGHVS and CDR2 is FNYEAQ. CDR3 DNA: TGTGCCAGCAGTTACAGAGGGCCGCGGGACAATGAGCAGTTCTTC. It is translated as CASSYRGPRDNEQFF.

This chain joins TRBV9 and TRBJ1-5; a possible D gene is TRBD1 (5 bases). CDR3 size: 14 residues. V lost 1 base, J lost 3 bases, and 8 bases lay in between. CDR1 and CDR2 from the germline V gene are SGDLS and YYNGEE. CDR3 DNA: TGTGCCAGCAGCGTAACAGGCACCAATCAGCCCCAGCATTTT. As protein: CASSVTGTNQPQHF.

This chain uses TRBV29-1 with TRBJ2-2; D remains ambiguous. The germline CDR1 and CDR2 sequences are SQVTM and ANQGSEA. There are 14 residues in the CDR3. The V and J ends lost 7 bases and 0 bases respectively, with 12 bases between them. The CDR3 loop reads CSAAVGTNTGELFF. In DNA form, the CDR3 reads TGCAGCGCCGCAGTGGGTACGAACACCGGGGAGCTGTTTTTT.

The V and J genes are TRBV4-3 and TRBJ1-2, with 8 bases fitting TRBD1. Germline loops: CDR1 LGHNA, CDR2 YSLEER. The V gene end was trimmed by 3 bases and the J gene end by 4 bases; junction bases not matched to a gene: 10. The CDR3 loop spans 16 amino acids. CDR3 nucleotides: TGCGCCAGCAGCCAGGACAACGGACAGGGTGCCTATGGCTACACCTTC. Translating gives CASSQDNGQGAYGYTF.

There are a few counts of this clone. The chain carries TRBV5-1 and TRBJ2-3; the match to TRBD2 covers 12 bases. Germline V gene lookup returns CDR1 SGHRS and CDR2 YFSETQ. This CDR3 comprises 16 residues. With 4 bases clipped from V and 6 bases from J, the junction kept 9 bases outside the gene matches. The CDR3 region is CASSDRTSGIRDTQYF. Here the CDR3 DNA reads TGCGCCAGCAGCGACCGGACTAGCGGGATTCGGGATACGCAGTATTTT.

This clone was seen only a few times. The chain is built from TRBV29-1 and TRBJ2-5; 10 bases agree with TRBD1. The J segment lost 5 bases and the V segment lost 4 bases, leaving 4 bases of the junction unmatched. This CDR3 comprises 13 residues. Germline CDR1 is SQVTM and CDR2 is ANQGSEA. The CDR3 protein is CSVGDRGPETQYF. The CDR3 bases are TGCAGCGTTGGTGACAGGGGGCCGGAGACCCAGTACTTC.

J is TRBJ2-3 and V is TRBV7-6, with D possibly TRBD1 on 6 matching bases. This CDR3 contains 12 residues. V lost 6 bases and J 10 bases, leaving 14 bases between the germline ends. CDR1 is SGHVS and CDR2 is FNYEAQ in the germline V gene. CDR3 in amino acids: CASRNQTGAQYF. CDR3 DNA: TGTGCCAGCAGAAACCAGACAGGAGCGCAGTATTTT.

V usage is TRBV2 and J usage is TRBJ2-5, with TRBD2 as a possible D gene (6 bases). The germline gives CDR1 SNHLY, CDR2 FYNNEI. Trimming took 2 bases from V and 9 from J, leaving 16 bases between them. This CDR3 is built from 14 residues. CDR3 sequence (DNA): TGTGCCAGCAGTGAATTGACTAGTGGCGCGGCCCAGTACTTC. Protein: CASSELTSGAAQYF. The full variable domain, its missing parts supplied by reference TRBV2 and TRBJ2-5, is EPEVTQTPSHQVTQMGQEVILRCVPISNHLYFYWYRQILGQKVEFLVSFYNNEISEKSEIFDDQFSVERPDGSNFTLKIRSTKLEDSAMYFCASSELTSGAAQYFGPGTRLLVL.

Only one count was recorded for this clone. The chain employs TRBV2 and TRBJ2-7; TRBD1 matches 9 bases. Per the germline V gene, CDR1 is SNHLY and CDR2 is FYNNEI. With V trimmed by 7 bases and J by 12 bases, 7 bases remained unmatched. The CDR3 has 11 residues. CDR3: CASTGTGFLYF. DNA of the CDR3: TGTGCCAGCACCGGGACAGGGTTTCTGTACTTC.

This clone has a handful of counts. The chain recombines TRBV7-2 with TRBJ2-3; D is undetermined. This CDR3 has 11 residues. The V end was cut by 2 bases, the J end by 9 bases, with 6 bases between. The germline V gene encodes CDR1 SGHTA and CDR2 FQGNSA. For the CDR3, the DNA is TGTGCCAGCAGCTTAAGAGGCACGCAGTATTTT. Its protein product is CASSLRGTQYF.

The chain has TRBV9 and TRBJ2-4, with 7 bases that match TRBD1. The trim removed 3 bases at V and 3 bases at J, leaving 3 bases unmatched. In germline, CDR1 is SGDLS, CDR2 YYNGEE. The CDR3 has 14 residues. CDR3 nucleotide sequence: TGTGCCAGCAGCGGATGGGACAGCAAAAACATTCAGTACTTC. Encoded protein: CASSGWDSKNIQYF.

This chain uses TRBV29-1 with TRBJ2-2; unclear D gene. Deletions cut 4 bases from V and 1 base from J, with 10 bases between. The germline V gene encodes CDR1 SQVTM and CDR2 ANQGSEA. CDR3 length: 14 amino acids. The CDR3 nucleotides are TGCAGCGTTGTTGCGCGGATGAACACCGGGGAGCTGTTTTTT. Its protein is CSVVARMNTGELFF.

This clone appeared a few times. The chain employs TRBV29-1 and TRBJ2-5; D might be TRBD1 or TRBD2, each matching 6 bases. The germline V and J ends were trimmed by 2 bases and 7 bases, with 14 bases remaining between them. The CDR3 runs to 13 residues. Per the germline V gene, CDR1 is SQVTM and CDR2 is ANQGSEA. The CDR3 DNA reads TGCAGCGTTGAATTGGGGGGCCTTGGGACCCAGTACTTC. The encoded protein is CSVELGGLGTQYF.

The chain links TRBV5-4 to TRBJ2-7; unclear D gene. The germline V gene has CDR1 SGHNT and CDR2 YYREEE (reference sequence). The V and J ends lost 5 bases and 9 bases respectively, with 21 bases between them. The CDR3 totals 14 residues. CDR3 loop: CASSLASLSQGQYF. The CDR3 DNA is TGTGCCAGCAGTCTCGCCTCCCTGAGTCAAGGGCAGTACTTC.

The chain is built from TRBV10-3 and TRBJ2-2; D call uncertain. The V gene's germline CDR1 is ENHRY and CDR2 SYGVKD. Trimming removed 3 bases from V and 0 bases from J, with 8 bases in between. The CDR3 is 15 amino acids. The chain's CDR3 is CAISDVTTNTGELFF. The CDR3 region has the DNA TGTGCCATCAGTGATGTCACGACGAACACCGGGGAGCTGTTTTTT.

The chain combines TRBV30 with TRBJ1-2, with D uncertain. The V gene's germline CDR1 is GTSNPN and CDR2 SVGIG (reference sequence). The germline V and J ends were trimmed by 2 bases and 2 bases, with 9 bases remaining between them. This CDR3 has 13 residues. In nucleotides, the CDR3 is TGTGCCTGGAGTTTGACGGGAAACTATGGCTACACCTTC. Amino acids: CAWSLTGNYGYTF.

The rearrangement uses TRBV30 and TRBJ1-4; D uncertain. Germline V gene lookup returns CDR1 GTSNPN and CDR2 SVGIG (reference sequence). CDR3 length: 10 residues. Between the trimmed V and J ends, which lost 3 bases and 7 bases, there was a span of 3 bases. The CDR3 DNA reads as TGTGCCTGGAGGTCTGAAAAACTGTTTTTT. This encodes CAWRSEKLFF. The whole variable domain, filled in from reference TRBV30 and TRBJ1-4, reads SQTIHQWPATLVQPVGSPLSLECTVEGTSNPNLYWYRQAAGRGLQLLFYSVGIGQISSEVPQNLSASRPQDRQFILSSKKLLLSDSGFYLCAWRSEKLFFGSGTQLSVL.

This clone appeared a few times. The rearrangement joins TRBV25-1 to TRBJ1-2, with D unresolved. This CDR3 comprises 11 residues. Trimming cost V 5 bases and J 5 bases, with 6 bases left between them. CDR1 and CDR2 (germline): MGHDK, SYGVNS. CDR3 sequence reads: CASSFMYGYTF. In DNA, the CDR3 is TGTGCCAGCAGTTTTATGTATGGCTACACCTTC.

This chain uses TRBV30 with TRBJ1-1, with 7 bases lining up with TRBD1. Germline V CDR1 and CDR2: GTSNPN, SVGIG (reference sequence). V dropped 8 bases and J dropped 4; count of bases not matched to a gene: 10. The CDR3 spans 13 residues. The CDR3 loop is CAGAQGSRTEAFF. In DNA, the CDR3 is TGTGCCGGGGCACAGGGGAGTCGCACTGAAGCTTTCTTT.

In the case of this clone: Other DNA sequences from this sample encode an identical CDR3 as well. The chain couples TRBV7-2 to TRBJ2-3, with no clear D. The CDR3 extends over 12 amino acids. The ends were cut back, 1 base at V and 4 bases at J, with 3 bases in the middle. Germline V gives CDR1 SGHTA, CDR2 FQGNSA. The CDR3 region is CASSLVADTQYF. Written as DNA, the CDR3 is TGTGCCAGCAGCTTAGTAGCAGATACGCAGTATTTT.

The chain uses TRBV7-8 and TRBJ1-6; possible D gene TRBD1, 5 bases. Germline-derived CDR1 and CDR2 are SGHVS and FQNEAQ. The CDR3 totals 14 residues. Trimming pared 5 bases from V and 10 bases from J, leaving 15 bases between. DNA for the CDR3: TGTGCCAGCAGCCCGAAACCAGGGCAATCACCCCTCCACTTT. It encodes CASSPKPGQSPLHF.